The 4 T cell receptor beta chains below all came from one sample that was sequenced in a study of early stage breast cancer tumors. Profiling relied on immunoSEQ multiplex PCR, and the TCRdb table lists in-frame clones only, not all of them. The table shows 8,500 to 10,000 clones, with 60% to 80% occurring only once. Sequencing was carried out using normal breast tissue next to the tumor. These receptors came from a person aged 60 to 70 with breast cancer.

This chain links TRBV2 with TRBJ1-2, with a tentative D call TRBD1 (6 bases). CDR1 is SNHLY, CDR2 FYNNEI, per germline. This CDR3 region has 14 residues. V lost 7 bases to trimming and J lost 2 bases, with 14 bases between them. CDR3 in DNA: TGTGCCAGCACAGGGGAATACACCAACTATGGCTACACCTTC. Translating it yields CASTGEYTNYGYTF.

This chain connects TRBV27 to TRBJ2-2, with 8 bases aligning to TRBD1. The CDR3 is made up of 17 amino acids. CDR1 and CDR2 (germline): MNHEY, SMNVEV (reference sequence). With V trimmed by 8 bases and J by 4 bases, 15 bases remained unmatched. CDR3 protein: CASGPMDRALFTGELFF. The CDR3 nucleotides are TGTGCCAGCGGCCCAATGGACAGGGCCTTATTCACCGGGGAGCTGTTTTTT.

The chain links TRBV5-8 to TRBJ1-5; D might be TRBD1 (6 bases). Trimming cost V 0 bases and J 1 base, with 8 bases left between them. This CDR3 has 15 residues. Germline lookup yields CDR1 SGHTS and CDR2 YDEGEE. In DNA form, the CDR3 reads TGTGCCAGCAGCTTGGCTGACAGGAGCAATCAGCCCCAGCATTTT. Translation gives CASSLADRSNQPQHF.

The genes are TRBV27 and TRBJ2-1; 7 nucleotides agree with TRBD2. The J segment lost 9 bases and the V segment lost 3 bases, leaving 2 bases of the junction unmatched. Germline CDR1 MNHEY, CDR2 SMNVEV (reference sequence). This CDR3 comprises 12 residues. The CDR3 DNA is TGTGCCAGCAGTTTGACTAGCTTTGAGCAGTTCTTC. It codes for CASSLTSFEQFF.